One sample yielded the 17 T cell receptor beta chains listed below, sequenced in a study of identical twins. TCRdb reprocessed the 5' RACE reads with MiXCR, giving one entry per CDR3 protein. Among hundreds of thousands of distinct CDR3 sequences listed, more than 6.5% were seen once. These data also featured in a second study, about yellow fever vaccine responses in identical twins.

Sequencing used PBMCs. The origin of the receptors is a woman between 18 and 29 years old in good health.

This clonotype was counted only a few times. V gene TRBV6-1 combines with J gene TRBJ2-5; TRBD1 agrees at 8 bases. The CDR3 length is 14 residues. Germline CDR1 and CDR2: MNHNS and SASEGT. J was trimmed by 3 bases and V by 4 bases; bases with no gene match: 4. The CDR3 spells CASSGTGGEETQYF. CDR3 in DNA: TGTGCCAGCAGTGGAACAGGGGGAGAAGAGACCCAGTACTTC.

CDR3 nucleotide sequence: TGTGCCAGCAGACGGACTAGCGGGCCCCTAAATGAGCAGTTCTTC. Translating gives CASRRTSGPLNEQFF. The chain joins TRBV3-1 to TRBJ2-1; 11 bases agree with TRBD2. Per the germline V gene, CDR1 is LGHDT and CDR2 is YNNKEL (reference sequence). V lost 6 bases to trimming and J lost 7 bases; unmatched junction nucleotides: 8. There are 15 residues in the CDR3.

This clonotype showed up just a few times. V gene TRBV29-1 combines with J gene TRBJ2-7; D may be TRBD1 or TRBD2 (7 bases each). Trimming took off 2 bases at V and 4 bases at J, with 15 bases between the two ends. CDR3 size: 14 residues. Germline-derived CDR1 and CDR2 are SQVTM and ANQGSEA. CDR3 amino acids: CSVELGRGGYEQYF. CDR3 DNA: TGCAGCGTTGAATTGGGCAGGGGGGGATACGAGCAGTACTTC.

The CDR3 DNA reads TGTGCCAGCAGCCTGGGACGGACGAGCAATCAGCCCCAGCATTTT. Protein sequence: CASSLGRTSNQPQHF. This rearrangement joins TRBV11-2 to TRBJ1-5; tentatively, D is TRBD1 (5 bases). The CDR3 consists of 15 residues. In germline, CDR1 is SGHAT, CDR2 FQNNGV. The V end lost 5 bases, the J end lost 1 base, and 12 bases lay between the germline ends.

The chain is built from TRBV15 and TRBJ2-3; TRBD2 agrees at 11 bases. Germline values: CDR1 LNHNV, CDR2 YYDKDF (reference sequence). CDR3 size: 17 residues. Trimming at V came to 5 bases and at J to 9 bases, leaving 16 bases not matched to a gene. The CDR3: CATSPPTGLAGQGTQYF. In DNA form, the CDR3 reads TGTGCCACCAGCCCTCCAACAGGACTAGCGGGCCAAGGAACGCAGTATTTT.

This clonotype occurred a few times. One end of the junction is discordant with germline, which a read error may explain. This rearrangement joins TRBV20-1 to TRBJ1-6, with 11 bases identical to TRBD1. Germline loops: CDR1 DFQATT, CDR2 SNEGSKA (reference sequence). This CDR3 region has 20 residues. The CDR3 DNA reads as TGCAGTGCTAGAGATAGGCCCGGGACAGGGGGAACGTTCGGGGATTCGCCCCTCCACTTT. As protein: CSARDRPGTGGTFGDSPLHF.

This clonotype was seen only a few times. This chain uses TRBV5-1 with TRBJ2-3; D is possibly TRBD2 (6 bases). Germline-derived CDR1 and CDR2 are SGHRS and YFSETQ. Trimming cost V 4 bases and J 1 base, with 13 bases left between them. The length of the CDR3 is 15 residues. The CDR3, as DNA: TGCGCCAGCAGCGTGGACTGGGGGGGCACAGATACGCAGTATTTT. Amino acids: CASSVDWGGTDTQYF.

On this clonotype: One junction end disagrees with the germline gene, perhaps due to a read error. The chain is built from TRBV20-1 and TRBJ2-1, with D perhaps being TRBD1 or TRBD2 (5 bases each). The CDR3 is 14 amino acids. The germline gives CDR1 DFQATT, CDR2 SNEGSKA (reference sequence). The CDR3 DNA reads as TGCTGTGCTCCCGAGGGGAGCTCCTACAATGAGCAGTTCTTC. This encodes CCAPEGSSYNEQFF.

This clonotype has just a few counts. The chain has TRBV6-2 or TRBV6-3 and TRBJ2-1; the D is unclear. V lost 2 bases to trimming and J lost 7 bases, with 6 bases between them. CDR3 length equals 12 residues. Germline CDR1 reads MNHEY; CDR2 reads SVGEGT. CDR3 DNA sequence: TGTGCCAGCAGTTACGTCCAGAATGAGCAGTTCTTC. Translation gives CASSYVQNEQFF.

This chain joins TRBV4-1 and TRBJ1-6; tentative D call: TRBD1 (5 bases). The length of the CDR3 is 12 residues. The V gene lost 3 bases and the J gene lost 13 bases, with 10 bases spanning the gap. The germline CDR1 and CDR2 sequences are MGHRA and YSYEKL. CDR3: CASSQQGAPLHF. The CDR3 DNA sequence: TGCGCCAGCAGCCAGCAGGGTGCTCCCCTCCACTTT.

The chain couples TRBV6-5 to TRBJ2-3; D possibly uses TRBD1 or TRBD2 (5 bases each). CDR1 and CDR2 (germline): MNHEY, SVGAGI. The V gene lost 1 base and the J gene lost 3 bases, with 14 bases spanning the gap. CDR3 size: 16 residues. The CDR3 sequence is CASSYFPGSGTDTQYF. In DNA, the CDR3 is TGTGCCAGCAGTTACTTCCCAGGGAGTGGGACAGATACGCAGTATTTT.

The genes are TRBV4-3 and TRBJ2-2, with D unclear. The CDR3 is made up of 15 amino acids. V was pared by 0 bases and J by 2 bases, with 7 bases between. Per the germline V gene, CDR1 is LGHNA and CDR2 is YSLEER. The CDR3 DNA sequence: TGCGCCAGCAGCCAAGAATCTCCTAACACCGGGGAGCTGTTTTTT. Translated: CASSQESPNTGELFF.

This clonotype was seen ten or more times. The chain links TRBV27 to TRBJ2-7; TRBD2 agrees at 7 bases. The V gene's germline CDR1 is MNHEY and CDR2 SMNVEV (reference sequence). This CDR3 has 14 amino acids. Trimming removed 1 base from V and 3 bases from J; junction bases left unmatched: 3. The CDR3 nucleotides read TGTGCCAGCAGTTTATTCGCGGGGGACTACGAGCAGTACTTC. This translates into CASSLFAGDYEQYF.

V usage is TRBV29-1 and J usage is TRBJ2-7, with no clear D. V dropped 5 bases and J dropped 2 bases, with 10 bases sitting between them. Germline V CDR1 and CDR2: SQVTM, ANQGSEA. This CDR3 is 12 amino acids long. CDR3 residues: CSVFGNAYEQYF. For the CDR3, the DNA is TGCAGCGTTTTTGGGAACGCCTACGAGCAGTACTTC.

The rearrangement links TRBV20-1 to TRBJ2-1, with 12 bases lining up with TRBD2. Unmatched junction bases numbered 13, after V lost 6 bases and J lost 7 bases. This CDR3 contains 16 residues. CDR1 and CDR2 (germline): DFQATT, SNEGSKA (reference sequence). CDR3 in amino acids: CSAIRTSGIKLNEQFF. For the CDR3, the DNA is TGCAGTGCAATCCGGACTAGCGGGATTAAGCTGAATGAGCAGTTCTTC.

This clonotype was counted at least ten times. V is TRBV7-3 and J is TRBJ1-6, with TRBD1 matching over 7 bases. This CDR3 region has 13 residues. Germline-derived CDR1 and CDR2 are SGHTA and FQGTGA. V lost 2 bases and J lost 8; bases outside the gene matches: 0. CDR3 loop: CASSLQGDSPLHF. CDR3 in DNA: TGTGCCAGCAGCTTACAGGGGGATTCACCCCTCCACTTT. Filled out from reference TRBV7-3 and TRBJ1-6, the complete variable domain reads GAGVSQTPSNKVTEKGKYVELRCDPISGHTALYWYRQSLGQGPEFLIYFQGTGAADDSGLPNDRFFAVRPEGSVSTLKIQRTERGDSAVYLCASSLQGDSPLHFGNGTRLTVT.

This clonotype was counted at least ten times. The rearrangement joins TRBV4-3 to TRBJ1-2; 7 bases match TRBD1. Germline-derived CDR1 and CDR2 are LGHNA and YSLEER. The CDR3 has 16 amino acids. The V gene end was trimmed by 0 bases and the J gene end by 0 bases; junction bases not matched to a gene: 4. This CDR3 is CASSQDLGTANYGYTF. The CDR3 DNA follows: TGCGCCAGCAGCCAAGATCTCGGGACAGCTAACTATGGCTACACCTTC.